This T cell receptor beta chain was observed in a study of blood T cells in healthy people across ages. The germline V gene encodes CDR1 SQVTM and CDR2 ANQGSEA. The CDR3 loop spans 16 amino acids. J was trimmed by 2 bases and V by 1 base; bases with no gene match: 11. It was with a sample-barcoded 5' primer and a J-beta primer mix that a second PCR of roughly 6 to 12 cycles was run. TCRdb reanalysed the 5' RACE reads using MiXCR and keeps one entry per CDR3 protein. The sample records about 640,000 distinct CDR3 sequences, 58% being singletons. This TCR came from a man between 60 and 75 years old in good health. Sequencing was done on a sample of blood. This chain uses TRBV29-1 with TRBJ2-7, with 7 nucleotides matching TRBD1. DNA for the CDR3: TGCAGCGTTGAAGCCCGGGACAGCTCCGGACCCTACGAGCAGTACTTC. This codes for CSVEARDSSGPYEQYF.